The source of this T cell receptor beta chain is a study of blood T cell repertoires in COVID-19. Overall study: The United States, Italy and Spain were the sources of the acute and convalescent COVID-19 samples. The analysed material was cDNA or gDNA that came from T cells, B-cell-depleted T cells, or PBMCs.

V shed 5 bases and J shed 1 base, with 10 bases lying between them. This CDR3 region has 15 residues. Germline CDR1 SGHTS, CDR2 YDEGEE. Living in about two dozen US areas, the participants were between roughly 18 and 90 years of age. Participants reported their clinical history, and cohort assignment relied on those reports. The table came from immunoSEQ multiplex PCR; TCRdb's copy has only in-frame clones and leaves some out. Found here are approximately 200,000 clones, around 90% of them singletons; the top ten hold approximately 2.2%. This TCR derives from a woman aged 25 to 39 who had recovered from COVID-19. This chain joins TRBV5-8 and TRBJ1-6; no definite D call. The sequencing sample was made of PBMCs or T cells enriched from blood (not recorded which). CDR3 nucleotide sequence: TGTGCCAGCAGTACCGGGAAATCCTATAATTCACCCCTCCACTTT. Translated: CASSTGKSYNSPLHF.